The rows below give T cell receptor beta chains drawn from one sample of a study of cytomegalovirus exposure and HLA in healthy donors. Libraries were prepared by immunoSEQ multiplex PCR; TCRdb keeps only in-frame clonotypes and omits some of them. Of around 140,000 clones in the sample, approximately 82% were seen once. The material sequenced was PBMCs. These receptors came from a woman aged 55-75 years in good health and CMV-seropositive. CDR3s include the opening cysteine and the closing phenylalanine or tryptophan. A D gene is named only where the DNA matches it firmly. Where a row states a size, it is once, few, many or the class of an expanded clone; other rows omit it.

j_gene: TRBJ2-7
d_gene: TRBD2
v_gene: TRBV7-9
len: 14
abundance: -
CDR3nt: TGTGCCAGCAGCAGTCTAGCGGGCTACTACGAGCAGTACTTC
CDR3aa: CASSSLAGYYEQYF

j_gene: TRBJ2-2
d_gene: TRBD2
v_gene: TRBV19
len: 17
abundance: -
CDR3nt: TGTGCCAGTAATTCCTTAGCGGGACGAGTAAATATCGGGGAGCTGTTTTTT
CDR3aa: CASNSLAGRVNIGELFF

j_gene: TRBJ2-1
d_gene: -
v_gene: TRBV11-1
len: 14
abundance: -
CDR3nt: TGTGCCAGCAGCTCCTCCGGGAACCGTAATGAGCAGTTCTTC
CDR3aa: CASSSSGNRNEQFF

j_gene: TRBJ1-4
d_gene: TRBD1
v_gene: TRBV2
len: 14
abundance: -
CDR3nt: TGTGCCAGCAGCCTCGACAGGGTTAGTGAAAAACTGTTTTTT
CDR3aa: CASSLDRVSEKLFF

j_gene: TRBJ1-5
d_gene: TRBD1
v_gene: TRBV7-2
len: 15
abundance: -
CDR3nt: TGTGCCAGCAGCCCTGGGACAGGGGGACGGCAGCCCCAGCATTTT
CDR3aa: CASSPGTGGRQPQHF

j_gene: TRBJ2-1
d_gene: TRBD2
v_gene: TRBV2
len: 18
abundance: -
CDR3nt: TGTGCCAGCAGTGACGATGGCCAGGGACTAGCGGGAGTTAATGAGCAGTTCTTC
CDR3aa: CASSDDGQGLAGVNEQFF

j_gene: TRBJ2-2
d_gene: -
v_gene: TRBV9
len: 14
abundance: once
CDR3nt: TGTGCCAGCAGCGTAGCTCCCGACACCGGGGAGCTGTTTTTT
CDR3aa: CASSVAPDTGELFF

j_gene: TRBJ2-1
d_gene: -
v_gene: TRBV27
len: 19
abundance: once
CDR3nt: TGTGCCAGCAGTTGGGGACAGGGCCGGGGGGGCGGTTACTACAATGAGCAGTTCTTC
CDR3aa: CASSWGQGRGGGYYNEQFF

j_gene: TRBJ1-4
d_gene: -
v_gene: TRBV5-4
len: 14
abundance: -
CDR3nt: TGTGCCAGCAGCCCGGGGGGGACTAATGAAAAACTGTTTTTT
CDR3aa: CASSPGGTNEKLFF

j_gene: TRBJ2-1
d_gene: -
v_gene: TRBV4-2
len: 16
abundance: -
CDR3nt: TGTGCCAGCAGCCAAGCTCTACGGGGTAAGGGCAATGAGCAGTTCTTC
CDR3aa: CASSQALRGKGNEQFF

j_gene: TRBJ2-1
d_gene: TRBD2
v_gene: TRBV5-1
len: 15
abundance: -
CDR3nt: TGCGCCAGCAGCTTGGTTGGACTAGCTTCCAATGAGCAGTTCTTC
CDR3aa: CASSLVGLASNEQFF

j_gene: TRBJ2-7
d_gene: -
v_gene: TRBV5-8
len: 11
abundance: -
CDR3nt: TGTGCCAGCAGCTTGGCTTCGAGCACGTACTTC
CDR3aa: CASSLASSTYF

j_gene: TRBJ2-2
d_gene: -
v_gene: TRBV7-3
len: 13
abundance: -
CDR3nt: TGTGCCAGCAGCCCCATCCCCACCGGGGAGCTGTTTTTT
CDR3aa: CASSPIPTGELFF

j_gene: TRBJ1-2
d_gene: -
v_gene: TRBV5-1
len: 14
abundance: few
CDR3nt: TGCGCCAGCAGCTTGGTAGACCTTAGCTACGGCTACACCTTC
CDR3aa: CASSLVDLSYGYTF

j_gene: TRBJ2-7
d_gene: TRBD2
v_gene: TRBV11-2
len: 16
abundance: -
CDR3nt: TGTGCCAGCAGCCCCTGGACTAGCCCCATAACCTACGAGCAGTACTTC
CDR3aa: CASSPWTSPITYEQYF

j_gene: TRBJ1-6
d_gene: TRBD1
v_gene: TRBV5-4
len: 16
abundance: -
CDR3nt: TGTGCCAGCGGAAAGTGGACAGGGGACTATAATTCACCCCTCCACTTT
CDR3aa: CASGKWTGDYNSPLHF

j_gene: TRBJ2-7
d_gene: TRBD1
v_gene: TRBV27
len: 16
abundance: few
CDR3nt: TGTGCCAGCAGTACAAACCGGGACAGGGTCTTCTACGAGCAGTACTTC
CDR3aa: CASSTNRDRVFYEQYF

j_gene: TRBJ2-5
d_gene: -
v_gene: TRBV28
len: 14
abundance: -
CDR3nt: TGTGCCAGCAGCCCAAGAGAGTTGGTAGAGACCCAGTACTTC
CDR3aa: CASSPRELVETQYF

j_gene: TRBJ2-5
d_gene: -
v_gene: TRBV28
len: 12
abundance: -
CDR3nt: TGTGCCAGCAGGGACTTCGAAGAGACCCAGTACTTC
CDR3aa: CASRDFEETQYF

j_gene: TRBJ2-7
d_gene: TRBD2
v_gene: TRBV11-3
len: 13
abundance: -
CDR3nt: TGTGCCAGCAGCCTCGGGGGGGGCTACGAGCAGTACTTC
CDR3aa: CASSLGGGYEQYF

j_gene: TRBJ1-1
d_gene: -
v_gene: TRBV28
len: 12
abundance: few
CDR3nt: TGTGCCAGCAGTTTATCAGGGGTTGAAGCTTTCTTT
CDR3aa: CASSLSGVEAFF

j_gene: TRBJ2-5
d_gene: TRBD1
v_gene: TRBV4-2
len: 16
abundance: -
CDR3nt: TGTGCCAGCAGCCCTTCAGGACAGGGGCAATGGGAGACCCAGTACTTC
CDR3aa: CASSPSGQGQWETQYF

j_gene: TRBJ2-1
d_gene: -
v_gene: TRBV5-1
len: 14
abundance: -
CDR3nt: TGCGCCAGCAGCTTAGGGGCGGGATACAATGAGCAGTTCTTC
CDR3aa: CASSLGAGYNEQFF

j_gene: TRBJ1-2
d_gene: -
v_gene: TRBV28
len: 14
abundance: -
CDR3nt: TGTGCCAGCACGAGCCCCGGGGCTAACTATGGCTACACCTTC
CDR3aa: CASTSPGANYGYTF

j_gene: TRBJ2-2
d_gene: TRBD2
v_gene: TRBV4-3
len: 17
abundance: -
CDR3nt: TGCGCCAGCAGCCAAGATAGGCTAGCGGGGATCACCGGGGAGCTGTTTTTT
CDR3aa: CASSQDRLAGITGELFF

j_gene: TRBJ1-2
d_gene: TRBD1
v_gene: TRBV4-1
len: 16
abundance: -
CDR3nt: TGCGCCAGCAGCCAAGGCCCCCGGGACAGTTCTTATGGCTACACCTTC
CDR3aa: CASSQGPRDSSYGYTF

j_gene: TRBJ1-1
d_gene: TRBD1
v_gene: TRBV7-8
len: 14
abundance: -
CDR3nt: TGTGCCAGCAGCTTAGACAGGGGGCGAGGTGAAGCTTTCTTT
CDR3aa: CASSLDRGRGEAFF

j_gene: TRBJ2-7
d_gene: TRBD2
v_gene: TRBV4-3
len: 15
abundance: -
CDR3nt: TGCGCCAGCAGCCATGATAGCGGGAGGCCCTACGAGCAGTACTTC
CDR3aa: CASSHDSGRPYEQYF

j_gene: TRBJ2-7
d_gene: TRBD2
v_gene: TRBV4-3
len: 16
abundance: -
CDR3nt: TGCGCCAGCAGCCAAGAGGCTAGCGGGACCTCCTACGAGCAGTACTTC
CDR3aa: CASSQEASGTSYEQYF

j_gene: TRBJ2-3
d_gene: TRBD2
v_gene: TRBV7-2
len: 18
abundance: -
CDR3nt: TGTGCCAGCAGCTCCGACCCGGGACTAGCGGAAAACACAGATACGCAGTATTTT
CDR3aa: CASSSDPGLAENTDTQYF

j_gene: TRBJ2-2
d_gene: -
v_gene: TRBV7-2
len: 14
abundance: -
CDR3nt: TGTGCCAGCAGCTTAGTGAGTCGGACCGGGGAGCTGTTTTTT
CDR3aa: CASSLVSRTGELFF

j_gene: TRBJ2-1
d_gene: -
v_gene: TRBV7-2
len: 16
abundance: -
CDR3nt: TGTGCCAGCAGCTTAGAACGGGTCAGCTCCTACAATGAGCAGTTCTTC
CDR3aa: CASSLERVSSYNEQFF

j_gene: TRBJ1-1
d_gene: -
v_gene: TRBV2
len: 16
abundance: -
CDR3nt: TGTGCCAGCAGTGAAAGGGTCAGGGTCGGTTACACTGAAGCTTTCTTT
CDR3aa: CASSERVRVGYTEAFF

j_gene: TRBJ2-5
d_gene: TRBD2
v_gene: TRBV7-6
len: 16
abundance: -
CDR3nt: TGTGCCAGCAGCTTGGGGACTAGCCCCCCCCAAGAGACCCAGTACTTC
CDR3aa: CASSLGTSPPQETQYF

j_gene: TRBJ2-7
d_gene: -
v_gene: TRBV7-2
len: 13
abundance: -
CDR3nt: TGTGCCAGCAGCCTCGACGGGGACTACGAGCAGTACTTC
CDR3aa: CASSLDGDYEQYF

j_gene: TRBJ2-2
d_gene: TRBD2
v_gene: TRBV10-2
len: 16
abundance: once
CDR3nt: TGCGCCAGCAATCCAATTACTAGCGGGAGAGCCGGGGAGCTGTTTTTT
CDR3aa: CASNPITSGRAGELFF

j_gene: TRBJ2-1
d_gene: TRBD2
v_gene: TRBV6-5
len: 15
abundance: -
CDR3nt: TGTGCCAGCAGTCCCGGACTAGCGGGAGTAGGTGAGCAGTTCTTC
CDR3aa: CASSPGLAGVGEQFF

j_gene: TRBJ1-2
d_gene: -
v_gene: TRBV2
len: 17
abundance: -
CDR3nt: TGTGCCAGCAGGGTGACACAAACCAGCTATAACGAAAAGGGCTACACCTTC
CDR3aa: CASRVTQTSYNEKGYTF

j_gene: TRBJ2-5
d_gene: -
v_gene: TRBV19
len: 17
abundance: -
CDR3nt: TGTGCCAGTAGTCCGGTTTGGGGAGCAGACGGCCAAGAGACCCAGTACTTC
CDR3aa: CASSPVWGADGQETQYF

j_gene: TRBJ2-7
d_gene: -
v_gene: TRBV29-1
len: 15
abundance: -
CDR3nt: TGCAGCGTTGAAGGTAGCTTGGACAAACCCTACGAGCAGTACTTC
CDR3aa: CSVEGSLDKPYEQYF

j_gene: TRBJ1-1
d_gene: -
v_gene: TRBV29-1
len: 12
abundance: -
CDR3nt: TGCAGCGTTGATCGGGGGAACACTGAAGCTTTCTTT
CDR3aa: CSVDRGNTEAFF

j_gene: TRBJ2-7
d_gene: -
v_gene: TRBV5-6
len: 13
abundance: -
CDR3nt: TGTGCCAGCAGCTTGGCCCAGACCTACGAGCAGTACTTC
CDR3aa: CASSLAQTYEQYF

j_gene: TRBJ2-1
d_gene: -
v_gene: TRBV19
len: 14
abundance: once
CDR3nt: TGTGCCAGTAGTATTGCGGGCCGCTACAATGAGCAGTTCTTC
CDR3aa: CASSIAGRYNEQFF

j_gene: TRBJ2-2
d_gene: -
v_gene: TRBV5-5
len: 15
abundance: -
CDR3nt: TGTGCCAGCAGCCCATCGGAGCGGAGGGCCGGGGAGCTGTTTTTT
CDR3aa: CASSPSERRAGELFF

j_gene: TRBJ1-4
d_gene: -
v_gene: TRBV30
len: 13
abundance: -
CDR3nt: TGTGCCTGGGGGGCGTCAACTAATGAAAAACTGTTTTTT
CDR3aa: CAWGASTNEKLFF

j_gene: TRBJ2-1
d_gene: -
v_gene: TRBV6-9
len: 17
abundance: -
CDR3nt: TGTGCCAGCAGTTTTCCCAAAAAGGGCGGGAAGGTCGATGAGCAGTTCTTC
CDR3aa: CASSFPKKGGKVDEQFF

j_gene: TRBJ2-1
d_gene: -
v_gene: TRBV29-1
len: 12
abundance: once
CDR3nt: TGCAGCACTTCCCCTACAGGGAGTGAGCAGTTCTTC
CDR3aa: CSTSPTGSEQFF

j_gene: TRBJ1-2
d_gene: -
v_gene: TRBV5-4
len: 14
abundance: -
CDR3nt: TGTGCCAGCAGCGGAAAGGACAGAAACTATGGCTACACCTTC
CDR3aa: CASSGKDRNYGYTF

j_gene: TRBJ2-6
d_gene: -
v_gene: TRBV7-9
len: 18
abundance: -
CDR3nt: TGTGCCAGCAGCTTATCCTCGACAGACCCCTCTGGGGCCAACGTCCTGACTTTC
CDR3aa: CASSLSSTDPSGANVLTF

j_gene: TRBJ2-1
d_gene: TRBD2
v_gene: TRBV7-8
len: 15
abundance: once
CDR3nt: TGTGCCAGCAGCCCAATTCGGACTAGCGGGAATGAGCAGTTCTTC
CDR3aa: CASSPIRTSGNEQFF